This T cell receptor beta chain was recovered during a study of CD8+ T cells in alopecia areata. Germline loops: CDR1 LNHDA, CDR2 SQIVND (reference sequence). This CDR3 has 14 amino acids. Trimming removed 8 bases from V and 2 bases from J, with 12 bases in between. RNA extraction was followed by reverse transcription into cDNA, which acted as the sequencing template. The protocol was immunoSEQ multiplex PCR, while the TCRdb copy is restricted to in-frame clones and leaves out a portion. The table shows 210,000 or so clones, with 66% occurring only once. Documented treatment: oral pan-JAK inhibitor, 5-10 mg twice daily.

V is TRBV19 and J is TRBJ2-2, with D uncertain. This receptor was taken from a human donor with alopecia areata. The sequences come from CD4+ T cells sorted from blood, collected around week 44, from a patient treated with tofacitinib. The CDR3 sequence: CASSSTANTGELFF. The CDR3, as DNA: TGTGCCAGTTCAAGTACAGCCAACACCGGGGAGCTGTTTTTT. The full variable domain, its missing parts supplied by reference TRBV19 and TRBJ2-2, is DGGITQSPKYLFRKEGQNVTLSCEQNLNHDAMYWYRQDPGQGLRLIYYSQIVNDFQKGDIAEGYSVSREKKESFPLTVTSAQKNPTAFYLCASSSTANTGELFFGEGSRLTVL.